The 10 T cell receptor beta chains below come from one sample, sequenced in a study of cytomegalovirus exposure and HLA in healthy donors. PCR involved 60 Vbeta and 13 Jbeta primers. Produced via immunoSEQ multiplex PCR; TCRdb's table is partial and in-frame only. The data contain some 140,000 clones, 65% to 80% of them singletons. The sequenced sample was PBMCs. The receptors were sampled from a male donor in good health and CMV-seropositive.

This clone has only one observation. CDR3 DNA sequence: TGCAGCGGAGGAGGTGGATTAGGTGAGCAGTTCTTC. Translated: CSGGGGLGEQFF. The chain recombines TRBV29-1 with TRBJ2-1; D is possibly TRBD2 (5 bases). The germline V gene encodes CDR1 SQVTM and CDR2 ANQGSEA. The length of the CDR3 is 12 residues. Trimming removed 7 bases from V and 9 bases from J, with 16 bases in between.

The chain's CDR3 is CAWSGSRIETQYF. CDR3 coding DNA: TGTGCCTGGAGTGGGAGTAGGATCGAGACCCAGTACTTC. The chain uses TRBV30 and TRBJ2-5; D is uncertain. CDR3 length: 13 residues. From germline, CDR1 is GTSNPN and CDR2 SVGIG (reference sequence). V shed 1 base and J shed 5 bases, with 11 bases lying between them.

The rearrangement joins TRBV7-9 to TRBJ1-1; D is ambiguous. The CDR3 runs 14 residues. V lost 1 base, J lost 2 bases, and 8 bases lay in between. Germline assignment: CDR1 SEHNR and CDR2 FQNEAQ (reference sequence). The CDR3 DNA follows: TGTGCCAGCAGCTTAGAACTCGCTAACACTGAAGCTTTCTTT. Its protein is CASSLELANTEAFF.

The chain uses TRBV9 and TRBJ1-2; 8 bases match TRBD1. Germline-derived CDR1 and CDR2 are SGDLS and YYNGEE. V lost 0 bases and J lost 1; bases outside the gene matches: 11. There are 18 residues in the CDR3. The CDR3, as DNA: TGTGCCAGCAGCGTAGGGAGAGGACAGGGCCCCGTTAACTATGGCTACACCTTC. This encodes CASSVGRGQGPVNYGYTF.

The V call is TRBV2, the J call TRBJ1-6, with TRBD1 matching over 9 bases. The germline CDR1 and CDR2 sequences are SNHLY and FYNNEI. V dropped 6 bases and J dropped 1; count of bases not matched to a gene: 4. The CDR3 extends over 16 amino acids. CDR3 loop: CASRWGTGSYNSPLHF. In DNA, the CDR3 is TGTGCCAGCAGGTGGGGGACAGGGTCCTATAATTCACCCCTCCACTTT.

This clone was counted a few times. The V gene is TRBV10-3, the J gene TRBJ2-3, with D possibly being TRBD2 (5 bases). V was shortened by 8 bases and J by 3 bases, with 12 bases between the two germline ends. The CDR3 extends over 13 amino acids. From germline, CDR1 is ENHRY and CDR2 SYGVKD. The CDR3 sequence is CAIGGQRTDTQYF. The DNA for the CDR3 is TGTGCCATCGGCGGGCAAAGGACAGATACGCAGTATTTT.

The V gene is TRBV6-1, the J gene TRBJ1-6; the D gene is possibly TRBD1 (6 bases). Trimming took off 6 bases at V and 5 bases at J, with 11 bases between the two ends. This CDR3 region has 14 residues. Germline V gene data show CDR1 as MNHNS and CDR2 as SASEGT. CDR3 residues: CASRWAGDNSPLHF. The CDR3 coding sequence is TGTGCCAGCAGATGGGCAGGGGATAATTCACCCCTCCACTTT.

This clone was seen only once. The V call is TRBV6-5, the J call TRBJ1-2; TRBD1 is a possible D gene (6 bases). Germline CDR1 and CDR2: MNHEY and SVGAGI. Deletions cut 2 bases from V and 8 bases from J, with 15 bases between. The CDR3 has 14 amino acids. CDR3 DNA: TGTGCCAGCAGTTACGTCCCAGGGGCCTGGGGCTACACCTTC. Protein sequence: CASSYVPGAWGYTF.

The chain uses TRBV28 and TRBJ2-1, with 7 bases that match TRBD1. Germline CDR1 is MDHEN and CDR2 is SYDVKM. J was trimmed by 2 bases and V by 6 bases; bases with no gene match: 4. The CDR3 contains 14 residues. The CDR3, as DNA: TGTGCCAGCAGCATACAGGGGACCTACAATGAGCAGTTCTTC. Protein sequence: CASSIQGTYNEQFF.

V usage is TRBV2 and J usage is TRBJ1-1; TRBD1 agrees at 7 bases. This CDR3 is built from 17 residues. Germline V lookup: CDR1 SNHLY, CDR2 FYNNEI. The junction had 13 bases not matched to a gene; V was cut back by 2 bases and J by 4 bases. In DNA, the CDR3 is TGTGCCAGCAGTGAACCCCTCCAGGGGGTGCAGAGCACTGAAGCTTTCTTT. It yields the protein CASSEPLQGVQSTEAFF.